Shown below are 11 T cell receptor beta chains from a single sample sequenced in a study of vaccination and CD4 T cells after COVID-19. Treatment defined: roughly 11-day PBMC culture with coronavirus spike peptide pools or control peptides (ViraFEST assay). No antigens are known for them. At the Johns Hopkins FTIC core, DNA taken from cultured CD4+ T cells was sequenced by way of the Oncomine TCR Beta short-read assay. Using its own MiXCR run on the PCR reads, TCRdb lists one record per CDR3 protein. The sample lists around 12,000 distinct CDR3 sequences; 35% to 40% were seen once. The sequencing sample was made of cultured CD4+ T cells from blood. The receptors shown here come from a human donor with COVID-19.

V is TRBV20-1 and J is TRBJ2-4; the match to TRBD1 covers 9 bases. CDR1 is DFQATT and CDR2 is SNEGSKA in the germline V gene (reference sequence). Losses at the gene ends were 0 bases for V and 0 bases for J; bases not matched to a gene: 3. The CDR3 consists of 16 residues. CDR3 protein: CSARDSGQGAKNIQYF. DNA of the CDR3: TGCAGTGCTAGAGATTCGGGACAGGGAGCCAAAAACATTCAGTACTTC.

V gene TRBV6-1 combines with J gene TRBJ2-2; 9 nucleotides match TRBD1. Looked up from germline, CDR1 is MNHNS and CDR2 is SASEGT. The CDR3 spans 15 residues. V was pared by 6 bases and J by 0 bases, with 2 bases of the junction left unmatched. DNA of the CDR3: TGTGCCAGCAGCCGGGACAGGGCGAACACCGGGGAGCTGTTTTTT. It specifies CASSRDRANTGELFF.

The chain employs TRBV7-9 and TRBJ2-2; TRBD2 aligns across 7 bases. Germline V gene sequence: CDR1 SEHNR, CDR2 FQNEAQ (reference sequence). The CDR3 contains 15 residues. The V gene end was trimmed by 1 base and the J gene end by 10 bases; junction bases not matched to a gene: 9. The CDR3 DNA sequence: TGTGCCAGCAGCTTAGGCGGAGGACTAGGGGTGGAGCTGTTTTTT. This gives the protein CASSLGGGLGVELFF. Full variable domain (remainder filled in from reference TRBV7-9 and TRBJ2-2): DTGVSQNPRHKITKRGQNVTFRCDPISEHNRLYWYRQTLGQGPEFLTYFQNEAQLEKSRLLSDRFSAERPKGSFSTLEIQRTEQGDSAMYLCASSLGGGLGVELFFGEGSRLTVL.

This chain joins TRBV6-2 or TRBV6-3 and TRBJ2-1; no clear D. The CDR3 is made up of 11 amino acids. Between the trimmed V and J ends, which lost 7 bases and 5 bases, there was a span of 6 bases. Germline CDR1 reads MNHEY; CDR2 reads SVGEGT. The CDR3 DNA follows: TGTGCCAGCACCAGCCACAATGAGCAGTTCTTC. It is translated as CASTSHNEQFF.

The sample holds a few counts of this clonotype. This chain connects TRBV27 to TRBJ1-5; D is undetermined. The CDR3 runs to 13 residues. Germline-derived CDR1 and CDR2 are MNHEY and SMNVEV (reference sequence). Between the trimmed V and J ends, which lost 2 bases and 4 bases, there was a span of 6 bases. The CDR3 region is CASSLQWNQPQHF. CDR3 DNA sequence: TGTGCCAGCAGTTTACAGTGGAATCAGCCCCAGCATTTT.

The CDR3 is CASKNPGSGGEQYF. In nucleotides, the CDR3 is TGTGCCAGCAAAAACCCCGGCTCAGGGGGGGAGCAGTACTTC. V usage is TRBV6-1 and J usage is TRBJ2-7; TRBD1 might be the D (7 bases). The CDR3 sequence is 14 residues long. Per germline, CDR1 MNHNS and CDR2 SASEGT. The ends were cut back, 7 bases at V and 7 bases at J, with 20 bases in the middle.

This clonotype was detected only a few times. V and J are TRBV27 and TRBJ1-5, with 7 bases aligning to TRBD1. This CDR3 region has 18 residues. J lost 2 bases, V lost 4 bases, and 14 bases had no gene match. Germline V lookup: CDR1 MNHEY, CDR2 SMNVEV (reference sequence). The CDR3 region has the DNA TGTGCCAGCAGTTCCAAACCGTACAGGGGAGCGGGCAATCAGCCCCAGCATTTT. Protein sequence: CASSSKPYRGAGNQPQHF.

The J gene is TRBJ1-2, the V gene TRBV12-3 or TRBV12-4; unclear D gene. Trimming shortened V by 1 base and J by 8 bases, and 8 bases separated the two germline ends. This CDR3 is built from 12 residues. The CDR3 nucleotides read TGTGCCAGCAGTTTAGGGGTACCAGGCTACACCTTC. Its protein product is CASSLGVPGYTF.

This clonotype was picked up a small number of times. This sequence joins TRBV20-1 and TRBJ1-5; D is uncertain. CDR1 and CDR2 (germline): DFQATT, SNEGSKA (reference sequence). V was shortened by 5 bases and J by 2 bases, with 10 bases between the two germline ends. This CDR3 has 13 amino acids. The CDR3 protein is CSAPRQGNQPQHF. In nucleotides, the CDR3 is TGCAGTGCTCCTCGGCAGGGCAATCAGCCCCAGCATTTT.

The chain couples TRBV4-1 to TRBJ1-2; tentatively, D is TRBD1 (6 bases). The CDR3 is made up of 20 amino acids. V was cut by 2 bases and J by 4 bases, with 29 bases left in between. Germline CDR1 reads MGHRA; CDR2 reads YSYEKL. Here the CDR3 DNA reads TGCGCCAGCAGCCAACAGGCGGACAGTCCTTTCTTAAGCGGGCCCTATGGCTACACCTTC. Protein sequence: CASSQQADSPFLSGPYGYTF.

The chain couples TRBV5-1 to TRBJ2-7, with 8 bases that match TRBD2. CDR1 and CDR2 from the germline V gene are SGHRS and YFSETQ. This CDR3 has 14 amino acids. After removal of 8 bases from V and 1 base from J, the junction contained 8 bases not matched to a gene. CDR3 nucleotide sequence: TGCGCCAGTAACACCGGGACTAGGTCCTACGAGCAGTACTTC. Protein product: CASNTGTRSYEQYF.